What follows are 25 T cell receptor beta chains derived from one specimen sequenced in a study of cytomegalovirus exposure and HLA in healthy donors. Produced via immunoSEQ multiplex PCR; TCRdb's table is partial and in-frame only. Among approximately 150,000 clones listed, roughly 90% were seen once. The sequencing sample was made of PBMCs. The source is a man between 18 and 35 years old in good health and CMV-seropositive.

The chain employs TRBV18 and TRBJ1-4; TRBD1 matches 9 bases. In germline, CDR1 is KGHSH, CDR2 LQKENI. Losses at the gene ends were 2 bases for V and 7 bases for J; bases not matched to a gene: 2. This CDR3 region has 14 residues. The CDR3 reads CASSPGQGIEKLFF. Here the CDR3 DNA reads TGTGCCAGCTCACCAGGACAGGGGATTGAAAAACTGTTTTTT.

The chain links TRBV2 to TRBJ1-3, with D tentatively TRBD1 (6 bases). Looked up from germline, CDR1 is SNHLY and CDR2 is FYNNEI. This CDR3 comprises 17 residues. V was cut by 5 bases and J by 0 bases, with 17 bases left in between. CDR3 DNA: TGTGCCAGCAGTAATACAGGGATTTCGATCTCTGGAAACACCATATATTTT. Protein product: CASSNTGISISGNTIYF.

The chain combines TRBV7-9 with TRBJ1-4; D unresolved. The CDR3 length is 19 residues. Germline V gene data show CDR1 as SEHNR and CDR2 as FQNEAQ (reference sequence). Between the trimmed V and J ends, which lost 6 bases and 1 base, there was a span of 24 bases. The CDR3 reads CASRRSLAGKGGTNEKLFF. The CDR3 DNA reads TGTGCCAGCAGACGGTCATTAGCGGGGAAAGGTGGAACTAATGAAAAACTGTTTTTT.

J is TRBJ2-7 and V is TRBV6-5, with TRBD2 as a possible D gene (6 bases). This CDR3 region has 15 residues. V lost 5 bases, J lost 0 bases, and 14 bases lay in between. The germline gives CDR1 MNHEY, CDR2 SVGAGI. The CDR3 DNA is TGTGCCAGCAGTGGGGGGATTCACCGCTCCTACGAGCAGTACTTC. Translating gives CASSGGIHRSYEQYF.

The chain has TRBV2 and TRBJ2-4; D not resolved. The V end lost 1 base, the J end lost 0 bases, and 13 bases lay between the germline ends. Germline V gene sequence: CDR1 SNHLY, CDR2 FYNNEI. CDR3 length: 17 amino acids. CDR3 sequence (DNA): TGTGCCAGCAGTGAAGTCATGAAGGCGGTAGCCAAAAACATTCAGTACTTC. Residues: CASSEVMKAVAKNIQYF.

There are a few counts of this clone. The chain employs TRBV7-9 and TRBJ2-7; D may be TRBD1 (6 bases). Trimming pared 5 bases from V and 0 bases from J, leaving 8 bases between. The CDR3 spans 13 residues. Germline-derived CDR1 and CDR2 are SEHNR and FQNEAQ (reference sequence). CDR3 bases: TGTGCCAGCAGCCAGGGGTACTCCTACGAGCAGTACTTC. As protein: CASSQGYSYEQYF.

The rearrangement links TRBV2 to TRBJ2-7, with D possibly TRBD1 on 5 matching bases. CDR3 length: 15 residues. V was shortened by 4 bases and J by 4 bases, with 17 bases between the two germline ends. Germline CDR1 SNHLY, CDR2 FYNNEI. DNA for the CDR3: TGTGCCAGCAGTGCTTTGACAGTCAATTTGTACGAGCAGTACTTC. Its translation: CASSALTVNLYEQYF.

The chain employs TRBV27 and TRBJ1-1; 8 bases fit TRBD1. Trimming at V came to 6 bases and at J to 5 bases, leaving 11 bases not matched to a gene. CDR3 length equals 15 residues. CDR1 and CDR2 from the germline V gene are MNHEY and SMNVEV (reference sequence). The CDR3, as DNA: TGTGCCAGCAGCCCTCGGACAGGGAGGAGGACTGAAGCTTTCTTT. This codes for CASSPRTGRRTEAFF.

This chain connects TRBV7-9 to TRBJ2-1; TRBD1 matches 8 bases. CDR1 is SEHNR, CDR2 FQNEAQ, per germline (reference sequence). V was clipped by 8 bases and J by 9 bases; unmatched bases: 12. CDR3 length equals 14 residues. The CDR3 spells CASLIRDRGPEQFF. CDR3 DNA: TGTGCCAGCCTTATCCGAGACAGGGGCCCTGAGCAGTTCTTC. Full variable domain (remainder filled in from reference TRBV7-9 and TRBJ2-1): DTGVSQNPRHKITKRGQNVTFRCDPISEHNRLYWYRQTLGQGPEFLTYFQNEAQLEKSRLLSDRFSAERPKGSFSTLEIQRTEQGDSAMYLCASLIRDRGPEQFFGPGTRLTVL.

The rearrangement links TRBV15 to TRBJ1-2; 9 nucleotides match TRBD1. The V segment lost 1 base and the J segment 8 bases; nucleotides outside the gene matches: 17. Germline lookup yields CDR1 LNHNV and CDR2 YYDKDF (reference sequence). The CDR3 is made up of 18 amino acids. CDR3 nucleotide sequence: TGTGCCACCAGCAGAGTATCAGTACAGGGGGCCCCCAGTGGGGGCTACACCTTC. Its protein is CATSRVSVQGAPSGGYTF.

The chain combines TRBV6-5 with TRBJ2-3; 8 nucleotides line up with TRBD2. Germline CDR1 reads MNHEY; CDR2 reads SVGAGI. This CDR3 spans 14 amino acids. Losses at the gene ends were 6 bases for V and 5 bases for J; bases not matched to a gene: 7. CDR3 in amino acids: CASSQRGHKDTQYF. CDR3 bases: TGTGCCAGCAGCCAGCGGGGGCATAAAGATACGCAGTATTTT.

The rearrangement joins TRBV6-5 to TRBJ1-2; no definite D call. V was cut by 0 bases and J by 8 bases, with 13 bases left in between. The germline CDR1 and CDR2 sequences are MNHEY and SVGAGI. This CDR3 is 14 amino acids long. CDR3 sequence (DNA): TGTGCCAGCAGTTACTCGAAGGGAGCGTTGGGCTACACCTTC. Its translation is CASSYSKGALGYTF.

The chain carries TRBV30 and TRBJ2-1; 10 bases align to TRBD2. The CDR3 spans 15 residues. The germline CDR1 and CDR2 sequences are GTSNPN and SVGIG (reference sequence). The V and J ends lost 1 base and 3 bases, in that order; junction bases with no gene match: 3. Here the CDR3 DNA reads TGTGCCTGGAGTGATCTAGCGGGAGACTACAATGAGCAGTTCTTC. It translates to CAWSDLAGDYNEQFF.

The J gene is TRBJ2-1, the V gene TRBV7-9; 8 nucleotides agree with TRBD1. V gave up 2 bases and J gave up 6 bases; unmatched junction bases: 6. This CDR3 comprises 15 residues. Germline V gene lookup returns CDR1 SEHNR and CDR2 FQNEAQ (reference sequence). The CDR3, as DNA: TGTGCCAGCAGCTTAACGGGACAGGTTCGCAATGAGCAGTTCTTC. This sequence encodes CASSLTGQVRNEQFF. Full variable domain (remainder filled in from reference TRBV7-9 and TRBJ2-1): DTGVSQNPRHKITKRGQNVTFRCDPISEHNRLYWYRQTLGQGPEFLTYFQNEAQLEKSRLLSDRFSAERPKGSFSTLEIQRTEQGDSAMYLCASSLTGQVRNEQFFGPGTRLTVL.

The J gene is TRBJ1-6, the V gene TRBV6-5, with 10 bases fitting TRBD1. CDR1 is MNHEY, CDR2 SVGAGI, per germline. The length of the CDR3 is 14 residues. The V and J ends lost 4 bases and 8 bases, in that order; junction bases with no gene match: 2. The CDR3 here is CASSLGTGDSPLHF. In nucleotides, the CDR3 is TGTGCCAGCAGTTTAGGGACAGGGGATTCACCCCTCCACTTT.

Note on this clone: Germline and junction disagree at one end, which may indicate a read error. The V call is TRBV7-7, the J call TRBJ2-7; 7 bases align to TRBD1. The CDR3 contains 13 residues. Germline values: CDR1 SSHAT, CDR2 FNYEAQ (reference sequence). CDR3 coding DNA: TGTGCTAGCAGCAGAGGACAGGCCTACGAGCAGTACTTC. It yields the protein CASSRGQAYEQYF.

The J gene is TRBJ2-6, the V gene TRBV15; no clear D gene. V dropped 0 bases and J dropped 3 bases, with 6 bases sitting between them. The CDR3 extends over 15 amino acids. Looked up from germline, CDR1 is LNHNV and CDR2 is YYDKDF (reference sequence). CDR3 region: CATSRDRVGANVLTF. Written as DNA, the CDR3 is TGTGCCACCAGCAGAGATCGAGTTGGGGCCAACGTCCTGACTTTC.

The chain combines TRBV13 with TRBJ1-1, with D unresolved. Trimming took off 4 bases at V and 0 bases at J, with 9 bases between the two ends. The CDR3 is made up of 14 amino acids. Per germline, CDR1 PRHDT and CDR2 FYEKMQ (reference sequence). This CDR3 reads CASSSLLMNTEAFF. In DNA form, the CDR3 reads TGTGCCAGCAGCTCACTCCTCATGAACACTGAAGCTTTCTTT.

V gene TRBV6-1 combines with J gene TRBJ1-5; no clear D. Germline values: CDR1 MNHNS, CDR2 SASEGT. V was pared by 7 bases and J by 1 base, with 8 bases between. The CDR3 loop spans 13 amino acids. CDR3 residues: CASIEGSNQPQHF. CDR3 sequence (DNA): TGTGCCAGCATTGAGGGCAGCAATCAGCCCCAGCATTTT.

The chain carries TRBV7-6 and TRBJ2-1; 9 bases agree with TRBD2. V shed 3 bases, J shed 5 bases, and the junction held 11 bases outside the gene matches. CDR3 size: 17 residues. The germline V gene has CDR1 SGHVS and CDR2 FNYEAQ. Here the CDR3 DNA reads TGTGCCAGCAGCTTTGGAGGAAGCGGGAGGACCCACAATGAGCAGTTCTTC. It translates to CASSFGGSGRTHNEQFF.

The chain is built from TRBV10-1 and TRBJ1-4, with 7 bases identical to TRBD1. This CDR3 has 14 residues. After removal of 5 bases from V and 3 bases from J, the junction contained 3 bases not matched to a gene. The germline V gene has CDR1 WNHNN and CDR2 SYGVQD (reference sequence). In DNA form, the CDR3 reads TGCGCCAGCAGTCGGAGGGGGCCTAATGAAAAACTGTTTTTT. It encodes CASSRRGPNEKLFF.

The CDR3, as DNA: TGCAGCGTTGGAGGCATGAACACTGAAGCTTTCTTT. Translating gives CSVGGMNTEAFF. The J gene is TRBJ1-1, the V gene TRBV29-1, with no clear D. CDR3 size: 12 residues. V lost 4 bases to trimming and J lost 0 bases, with 6 bases between them. Germline CDR1 is SQVTM and CDR2 is ANQGSEA.

The CDR3 DNA sequence: TGCGCCAGCAGCCTTTCGACAGGGCACACTGAAGCTTTCTTT. This codes for CASSLSTGHTEAFF. The chain couples TRBV4-1 to TRBJ1-1, with 7 bases matching TRBD1. Trimming cost V 4 bases and J 3 bases; bases outside gene matches: 5. The CDR3 loop spans 14 amino acids. Germline V gene lookup returns CDR1 MGHRA and CDR2 YSYEKL.

V gene TRBV15 combines with J gene TRBJ2-1; 10 bases match TRBD2. V dropped 0 bases and J dropped 2; count of bases not matched to a gene: 4. Germline CDR1 LNHNV, CDR2 YYDKDF (reference sequence). This CDR3 comprises 17 residues. CDR3 sequence reads: CATSREGSGGAYNEQFF. DNA of the CDR3: TGTGCCACCAGCAGAGAGGGGAGCGGGGGGGCCTACAATGAGCAGTTCTTC. The full variable domain, with the rest looked up from reference TRBV15 and TRBJ2-1, is DAMVIQNPRYQVTQFGKPVTLSCSQTLNHNVMYWYQQKSSQAPKLLFHYYDKDFNNEADTPDNFQSRRPNTSFCFLDIRSPGLGDTAMYLCATSREGSGGAYNEQFFGPGTRLTVL.

The rearrangement links TRBV6-5 to TRBJ2-4; maybe TRBD2 (5 bases). Germline CDR1 MNHEY, CDR2 SVGAGI. The length of the CDR3 is 15 residues. V lost 6 bases to trimming and J lost 8 bases, with 20 bases between them. The CDR3 coding sequence is TGTGCCAGCAGCCCCCGCGGGTATAAAAAGGACATTCAGTACTTC. Translated: CASSPRGYKKDIQYF.